A selection of T cell receptor beta chains follows, all from one sample in a study of OX40 agonist ivuxolimab in advanced cancers. TCRdb keeps only in-frame clones here, not all; method: immunoSEQ multiplex PCR. The sample shows some 37,000 clones, around 73% of them seen only once. Sequenced material: CD4+ or CD8+ T cells sorted from blood, taken in a trial of the OX40 agonist ivuxolimab. The receptors stem from an adult with an advanced solid tumor such as melanoma, head and neck, liver or kidney cancer. CDR3s include the opening cysteine and the closing phenylalanine or tryptophan. Each record gives: clone size, V gene, J gene, D gene, CDR3 DNA, CDR3 protein. D genes are given only for firm matches. The size of a clone is reported for some rows only, either as once, few or many, or as a class for expanded clones.

clone_size: NA; v_call: TRBV28; j_call: TRBJ2-7; d_call: NA; cdr3_nt: TGTGCCAGCAGTACCACTCCACCCTACGAGCAGTACTTC; cdr3_aa: CASSTTPPYEQYF
clone_size: NA; v_call: TRBV4-1; j_call: TRBJ2-2; d_call: NA; cdr3_nt: TGCGCCAGCAGCCAAAGAGTTCAAGCCGGGGAGCTGTTTTTT; cdr3_aa: CASSQRVQAGELFF
clone_size: NA; v_call: TRBV2; j_call: TRBJ1-5; d_call: NA; cdr3_nt: TGTGCCAGCAGTGGGCAGGGGAATCAGCCCCAGCATTTT; cdr3_aa: CASSGQGNQPQHF
clone_size: few; v_call: TRBV27; j_call: TRBJ2-7; d_call: TRBD1; cdr3_nt: TGTGCCAGCAGTATCCACACAGGGGGCGGCGAGCAGTACTTC; cdr3_aa: CASSIHTGGGEQYF
clone_size: NA; v_call: TRBV28; j_call: TRBJ2-3; d_call: TRBD1; cdr3_nt: TGTGCCAGGCCCCAGGGGGCTACAGATACGCAGTATTTT; cdr3_aa: CARPQGATDTQYF
clone_size: NA; v_call: TRBV2; j_call: TRBJ2-3; d_call: NA; cdr3_nt: TGTGCCCTAGGGTACGCAGATACGCAGTATTTT; cdr3_aa: CALGYADTQYF
clone_size: NA; v_call: TRBV7-6; j_call: TRBJ2-1; d_call: NA; cdr3_nt: TGTGCCAGCAGCTTAGCCACAATCTCGGACAATGAGCAGTTCTTC; cdr3_aa: CASSLATISDNEQFF
clone_size: NA; v_call: TRBV6-1; j_call: TRBJ2-7; d_call: TRBD1; cdr3_nt: TGTGCCAGCAACTTCCGGGACAGGCCCTACGAGCAGTACTTC; cdr3_aa: CASNFRDRPYEQYF
clone_size: NA; v_call: TRBV5-8; j_call: TRBJ2-4; d_call: NA; cdr3_nt: TGTGCCAGCAGCTTGAGATCAGGGATCGGAACCAAAAACATTCAGTACTTC; cdr3_aa: CASSLRSGIGTKNIQYF
clone_size: NA; v_call: TRBV11-2; j_call: TRBJ2-3; d_call: TRBD1; cdr3_nt: TGTGCCAGCAGCTTCCGGGACAGGACGATAGATACGCAGTATTTT; cdr3_aa: CASSFRDRTIDTQYF
clone_size: NA; v_call: TRBV28; j_call: TRBJ2-7; d_call: TRBD1; cdr3_nt: TGTGCCAGCAGTTTTCAGGGGGCCGACGAGCAGTACTTC; cdr3_aa: CASSFQGADEQYF